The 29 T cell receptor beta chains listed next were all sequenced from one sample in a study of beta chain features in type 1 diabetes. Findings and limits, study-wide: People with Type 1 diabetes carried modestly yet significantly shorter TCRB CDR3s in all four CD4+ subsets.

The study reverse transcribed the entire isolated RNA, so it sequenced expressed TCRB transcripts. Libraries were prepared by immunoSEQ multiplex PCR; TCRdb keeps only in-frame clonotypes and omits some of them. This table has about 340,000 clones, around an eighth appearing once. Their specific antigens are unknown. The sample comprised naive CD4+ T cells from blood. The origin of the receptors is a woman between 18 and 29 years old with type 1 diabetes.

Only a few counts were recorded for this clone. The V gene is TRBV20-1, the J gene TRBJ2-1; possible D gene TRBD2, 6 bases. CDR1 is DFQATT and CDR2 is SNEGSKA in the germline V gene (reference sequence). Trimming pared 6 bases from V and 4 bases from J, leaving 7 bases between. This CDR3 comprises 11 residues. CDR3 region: CSAREYNEQFF. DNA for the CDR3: TGCAGTGCCCGGGAGTACAATGAGCAGTTCTTC.

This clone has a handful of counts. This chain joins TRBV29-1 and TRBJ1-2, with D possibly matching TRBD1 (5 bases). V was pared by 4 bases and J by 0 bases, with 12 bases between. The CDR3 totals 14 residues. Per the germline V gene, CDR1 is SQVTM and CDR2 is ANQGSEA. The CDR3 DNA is TGCAGCGTTGCGGGCAGGGTTGCTAACTATGGCTACACCTTC. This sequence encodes CSVAGRVANYGYTF.

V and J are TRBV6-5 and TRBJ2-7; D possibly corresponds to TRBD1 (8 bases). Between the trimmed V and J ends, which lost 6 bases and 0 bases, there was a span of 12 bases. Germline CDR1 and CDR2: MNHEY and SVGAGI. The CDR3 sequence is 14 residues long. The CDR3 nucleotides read TGTGCCAGCAGACAGGGGGAGGGCTCCTACGAGCAGTACGTC. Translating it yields CASRQGEGSYEQYV.

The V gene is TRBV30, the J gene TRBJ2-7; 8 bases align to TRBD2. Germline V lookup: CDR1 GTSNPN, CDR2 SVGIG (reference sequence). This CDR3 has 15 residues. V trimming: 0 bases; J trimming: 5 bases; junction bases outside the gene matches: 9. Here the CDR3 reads CAWSVPGLGVDEQYF. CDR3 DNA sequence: TGTGCCTGGAGTGTACCGGGACTAGGAGTCGACGAGCAGTACTTC.

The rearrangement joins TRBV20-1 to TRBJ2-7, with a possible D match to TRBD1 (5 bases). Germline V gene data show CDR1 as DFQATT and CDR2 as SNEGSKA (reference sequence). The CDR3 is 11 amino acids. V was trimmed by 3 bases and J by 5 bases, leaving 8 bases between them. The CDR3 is CSASKGDEQYF. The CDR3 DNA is TGCAGTGCTAGCAAAGGGGACGAGCAGTACTTC.

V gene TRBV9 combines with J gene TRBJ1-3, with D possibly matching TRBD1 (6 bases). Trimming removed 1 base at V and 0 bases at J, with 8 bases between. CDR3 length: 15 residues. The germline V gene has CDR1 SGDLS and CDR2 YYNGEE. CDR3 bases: TGTGCCAGCAGCGTACAGGGGATCTCTGGAAACACCATATATTTT. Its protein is CASSVQGISGNTIYF.

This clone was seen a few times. The CDR3 loop is CAWSVTPSANTGELFF. The CDR3 nucleotides are TGTGCCTGGAGTGTAACCCCTAGCGCGAACACCGGGGAGCTGTTTTTT. The gene calls are TRBV30 and TRBJ2-2, with D tentatively TRBD2 (6 bases). Germline V gene sequence: CDR1 GTSNPN, CDR2 SVGIG (reference sequence). Trimming took off 0 bases at V and 0 bases at J, with 11 bases between the two ends. This CDR3 comprises 16 residues.

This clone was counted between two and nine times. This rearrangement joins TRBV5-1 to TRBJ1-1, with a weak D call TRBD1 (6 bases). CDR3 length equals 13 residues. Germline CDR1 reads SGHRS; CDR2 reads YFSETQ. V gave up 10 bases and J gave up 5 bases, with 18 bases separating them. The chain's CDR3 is CAGRQDTQTEAFF. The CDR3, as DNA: TGCGCCGGAAGACAGGATACACAGACTGAAGCTTTCTTT. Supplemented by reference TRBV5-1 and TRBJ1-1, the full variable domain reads KAGVTQTPRYLIKTRGQQVTLSCSPISGHRSVSWYQQTPGQGLQFLFEYFSETQRNKGNFPGRFSGRQFSNSRSEMNVSTLELGDSALYLCAGRQDTQTEAFFGQGTRLTVV.

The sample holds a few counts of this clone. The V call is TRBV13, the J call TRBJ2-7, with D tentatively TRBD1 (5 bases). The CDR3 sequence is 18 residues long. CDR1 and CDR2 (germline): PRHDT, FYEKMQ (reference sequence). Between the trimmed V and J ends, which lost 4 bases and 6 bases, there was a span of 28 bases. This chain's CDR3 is CASSSSFRRARGSREQYV. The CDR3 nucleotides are TGTGCCAGCAGCTCTTCGTTCCGCCGCGCAAGGGGTTCCCGCGAGCAGTACGTC.

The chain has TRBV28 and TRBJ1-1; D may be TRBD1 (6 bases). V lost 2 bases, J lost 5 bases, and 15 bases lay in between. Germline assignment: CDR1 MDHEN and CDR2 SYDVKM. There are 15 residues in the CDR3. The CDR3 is CASSLRVGAGTEAFF. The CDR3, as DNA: TGTGCCAGCAGTTTACGGGTGGGGGCTGGTACTGAAGCTTTCTTT.

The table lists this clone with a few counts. The CDR3 sequence is CASSPPVRDEQFF. CDR3 coding DNA: TGTGCCAGCTCACCACCTGTGAGGGATGAGCAGTTCTTC. This chain joins TRBV18 and TRBJ2-1; D perhaps matches TRBD2 (5 bases). The CDR3 extends over 13 amino acids. Trimming took off 0 bases at V and 8 bases at J, with 8 bases between the two ends. The germline V gene has CDR1 KGHSH and CDR2 LQKENI.

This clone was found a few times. The CDR3 spells CASSGSWTDTQYF. The DNA for the CDR3 is TGTGCCAGCAGCGGGAGTTGGACAGATACGCAGTATTTT. V and J are TRBV7-2 and TRBJ2-3, with D possibly TRBD2 on 5 matching bases. CDR1 is SGHTA and CDR2 is FQGNSA in the germline V gene. The CDR3 contains 13 residues. Trimming left V 5 bases short and J 3 bases short, with 9 bases between.

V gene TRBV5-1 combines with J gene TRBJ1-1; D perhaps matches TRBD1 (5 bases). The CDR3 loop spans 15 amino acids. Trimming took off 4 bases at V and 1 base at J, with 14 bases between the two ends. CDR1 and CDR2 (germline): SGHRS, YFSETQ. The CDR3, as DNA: TGCGCCAGCAGCAACCTCCCGGGGGGGAACACTGAAGCTTTCTTT. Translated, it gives CASSNLPGGNTEAFF.

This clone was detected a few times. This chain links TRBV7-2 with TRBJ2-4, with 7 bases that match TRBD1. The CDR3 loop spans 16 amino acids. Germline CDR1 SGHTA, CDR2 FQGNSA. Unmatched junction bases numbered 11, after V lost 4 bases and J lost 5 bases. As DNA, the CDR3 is TGTGCCAGCAGCTACCGACAGGGTGCAGGGGAAAACATTCAGTACTTC. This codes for CASSYRQGAGENIQYF.

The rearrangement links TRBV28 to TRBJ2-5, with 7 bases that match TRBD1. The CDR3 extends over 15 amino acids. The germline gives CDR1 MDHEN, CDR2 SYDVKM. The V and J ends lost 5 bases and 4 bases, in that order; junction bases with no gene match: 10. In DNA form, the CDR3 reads TGTGCCAGCAGTCAACGACAGGGAGTGAGAGAGACCCAGTACTTC. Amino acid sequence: CASSQRQGVRETQYF.

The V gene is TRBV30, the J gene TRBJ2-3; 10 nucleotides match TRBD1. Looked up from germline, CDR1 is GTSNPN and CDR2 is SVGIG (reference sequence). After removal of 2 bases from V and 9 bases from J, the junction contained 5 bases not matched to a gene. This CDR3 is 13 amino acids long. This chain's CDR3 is CAWSQTGGDTQYF. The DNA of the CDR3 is TGTGCCTGGAGTCAGACAGGGGGCGACACGCAGTATTTT. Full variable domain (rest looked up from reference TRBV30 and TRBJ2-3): SQTIHQWPATLVQPVGSPLSLECTVEGTSNPNLYWYRQAAGRGLQLLFYSVGIGQISSEVPQNLSASRPQDRQFILSSKKLLLSDSGFYLCAWSQTGGDTQYFGPGTRLTVL.

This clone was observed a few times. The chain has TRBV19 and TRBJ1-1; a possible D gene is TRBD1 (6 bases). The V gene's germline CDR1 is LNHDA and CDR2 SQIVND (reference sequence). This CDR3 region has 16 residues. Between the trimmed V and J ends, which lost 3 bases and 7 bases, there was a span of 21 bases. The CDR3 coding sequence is TGTGCCAGTAGTATCTGGTCCCTGCAGGGGACTAGTGAAGCTTTCTTT. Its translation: CASSIWSLQGTSEAFF.

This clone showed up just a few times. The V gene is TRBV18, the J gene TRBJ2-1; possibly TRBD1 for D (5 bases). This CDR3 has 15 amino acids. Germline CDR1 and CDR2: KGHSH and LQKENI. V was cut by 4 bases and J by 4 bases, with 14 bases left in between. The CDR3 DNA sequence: TGTGCCAGCTCACAAGTTACGGACACGTACAATGAGCAGTTCTTC. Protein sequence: CASSQVTDTYNEQFF.

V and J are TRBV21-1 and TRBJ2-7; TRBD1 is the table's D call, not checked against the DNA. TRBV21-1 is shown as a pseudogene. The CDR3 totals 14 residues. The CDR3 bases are TGTGCCATTTCCCCAGGGCCCCAGTCCTACGAGCAGTACGTC. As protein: CAISPGPQSYEQYV.

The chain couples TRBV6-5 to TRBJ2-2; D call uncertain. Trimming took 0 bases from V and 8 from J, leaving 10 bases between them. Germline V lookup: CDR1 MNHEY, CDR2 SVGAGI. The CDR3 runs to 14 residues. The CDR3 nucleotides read TGTGCCAGCAGTTACTCGATTTCTGCGGGGGAGCTGTTTTTT. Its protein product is CASSYSISAGELFF.

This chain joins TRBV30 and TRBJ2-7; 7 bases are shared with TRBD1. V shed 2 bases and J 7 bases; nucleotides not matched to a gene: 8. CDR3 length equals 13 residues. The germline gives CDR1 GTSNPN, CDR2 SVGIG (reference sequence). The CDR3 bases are TGTGCCTGGAGTCCATTTAAGACAGGGGAGCAGTACTTC. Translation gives CAWSPFKTGEQYF. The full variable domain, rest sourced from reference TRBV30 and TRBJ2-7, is SQTIHQWPATLVQPVGSPLSLECTVEGTSNPNLYWYRQAAGRGLQLLFYSVGIGQISSEVPQNLSASRPQDRQFILSSKKLLLSDSGFYLCAWSPFKTGEQYFGPGTRLTVT.

DNA of the CDR3: TGTGCCTGGAAACACGGGACAGGGGATCTAAATCTACCCTTGACTGAAGCTTTCTTT. It is translated as CAWKHGTGDLNLPLTEAFF. The chain combines TRBV30 with TRBJ1-1; 10 positions match TRBD1. Germline trimming cut 4 bases from V and 5 bases from J; bases unmatched to any gene: 22. Germline CDR1 and CDR2: GTSNPN and SVGIG (reference sequence). The CDR3 has 19 residues. Full variable domain (outside the CDR3, taken from reference TRBV30 and TRBJ1-1): SQTIHQWPATLVQPVGSPLSLECTVEGTSNPNLYWYRQAAGRGLQLLFYSVGIGQISSEVPQNLSASRPQDRQFILSSKKLLLSDSGFYLCAWKHGTGDLNLPLTEAFFGQGTRLTVV.

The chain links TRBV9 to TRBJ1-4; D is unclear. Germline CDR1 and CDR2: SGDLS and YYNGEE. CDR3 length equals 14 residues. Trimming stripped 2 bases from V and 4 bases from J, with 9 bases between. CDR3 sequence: CASSVSGINEKLFF. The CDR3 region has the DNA TGTGCCAGCAGCGTGTCGGGAATTAATGAAAAACTGTTTTTT.

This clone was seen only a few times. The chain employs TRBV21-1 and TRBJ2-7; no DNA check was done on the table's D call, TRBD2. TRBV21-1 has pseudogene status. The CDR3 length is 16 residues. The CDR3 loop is CASSNLKGTGRNEQYF. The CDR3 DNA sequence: TGTGCCAGCAGCAATTTGAAGGGGACGGGGAGGAACGAGCAGTACTTC.

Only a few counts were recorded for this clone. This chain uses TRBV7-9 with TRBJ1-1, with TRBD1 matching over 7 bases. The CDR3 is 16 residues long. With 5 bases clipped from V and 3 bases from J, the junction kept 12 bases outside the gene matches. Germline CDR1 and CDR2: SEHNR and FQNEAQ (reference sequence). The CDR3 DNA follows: TGTGCCAGCAGCCTACGTCCCAATGACAGGGACACTGAAGCTTTCTTT. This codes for CASSLRPNDRDTEAFF.

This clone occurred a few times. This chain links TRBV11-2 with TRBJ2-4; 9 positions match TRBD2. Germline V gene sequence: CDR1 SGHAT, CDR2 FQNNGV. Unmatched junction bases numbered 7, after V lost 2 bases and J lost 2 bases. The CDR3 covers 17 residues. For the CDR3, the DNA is TGTGCCAGCAGCTTAATCATTAGCGGGAGTACCAAAAACATTCAGTACTTC. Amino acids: CASSLIISGSTKNIQYF.

The CDR3 spells CAISDGDRPYV. The CDR3 nucleotides are TGTGCCATCAGTGACGGGGACAGGCCGTACGTC. The chain links TRBV10-3 to TRBJ2-7, with 8 bases that match TRBD1. J lost 12 bases, V lost 3 bases, and 4 bases had no gene match. The CDR3 length is 11 residues. Germline V CDR1 and CDR2: ENHRY, SYGVKD.

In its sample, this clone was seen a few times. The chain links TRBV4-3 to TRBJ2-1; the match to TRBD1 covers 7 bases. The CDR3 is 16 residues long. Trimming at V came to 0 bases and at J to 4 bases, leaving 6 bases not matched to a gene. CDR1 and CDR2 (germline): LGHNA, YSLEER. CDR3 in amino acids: CASSQDEGGAYNEQFF. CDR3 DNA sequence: TGCGCCAGCAGCCAAGACGAAGGGGGCGCTTACAATGAGCAGTTCTTC.

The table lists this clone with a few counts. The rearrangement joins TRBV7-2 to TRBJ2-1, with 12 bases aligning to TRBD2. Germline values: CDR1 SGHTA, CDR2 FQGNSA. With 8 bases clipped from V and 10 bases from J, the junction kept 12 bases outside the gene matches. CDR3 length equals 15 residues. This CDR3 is CASLIAASGRAEQFF. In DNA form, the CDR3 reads TGTGCCAGCCTGATCGCGGCTAGCGGGAGGGCCGAGCAGTTCTTC.